Shown below are 20 T cell receptor beta chains from a single sample sequenced in a study of blood T cell repertoires in COVID-19. Some clones are missing from TCRdb's copy, which holds only in-frame ones; the method was immunoSEQ multiplex PCR. The sample holds more than 250,000 clones, roughly 87% seen once. The sample consisted of PBMCs or T cells enriched from blood (not recorded which). These receptor sequences come from a woman aged 40 to 49 who had recovered from COVID-19.

The chain is built from TRBV27 and TRBJ2-1, with 8 bases that match TRBD1. V was pared by 5 bases and J by 3 bases, with 6 bases of the junction left unmatched. Germline values: CDR1 MNHEY, CDR2 SMNVEV (reference sequence). This CDR3 has 15 residues. CDR3 bases: TGTGCCAGCAGTAAAGGGACAGGAGTCTACAATGAGCAGTTCTTC. The encoded protein is CASSKGTGVYNEQFF.

The chain combines TRBV3-1 (or the pseudogene TRBV3-2) with TRBJ2-3; 9 bases line up with TRBD2. The junction had 6 bases not matched to a gene; V was cut back by 4 bases and J by 4 bases. Germline V lookup: CDR1 LGHDT, CDR2 YNNKEL (reference sequence). This CDR3 is built from 15 residues. The CDR3: CASSPLAGRADTQYF. CDR3 DNA: TGTGCCAGCAGCCCGCTAGCGGGACGGGCAGATACGCAGTATTTT.

V gene TRBV28 combines with J gene TRBJ2-3; a possible D gene is TRBD1 (6 bases). Trimming took 3 bases from V and 0 from J, leaving 13 bases between them. Germline CDR1 is MDHEN and CDR2 is SYDVKM. The CDR3 covers 16 residues. In nucleotides, the CDR3 is TGTGCCAGCAGTTTGCCCAACAGGGCTAGCACAGATACGCAGTATTTT. Translation: CASSLPNRASTDTQYF. The full variable domain, rest sourced from reference TRBV28 and TRBJ2-3, is DVKVTQSSRYLVKRTGEKVFLECVQDMDHENMFWYRQDPGLGLRLIYFSYDVKMKEKGDIPEGYSVSREKKERFSLILESASTNQTSMYLCASSLPNRASTDTQYFGPGTRLTVL.

The chain links TRBV11-2 to TRBJ1-2, with D possibly being TRBD1 (5 bases). The CDR3 length is 13 residues. Trimming stripped 2 bases from V and 4 bases from J, with 8 bases between. CDR1 is SGHAT and CDR2 is FQNNGV in the germline V gene. The chain's CDR3 is CASSLPGGYGYTF. CDR3 in DNA: TGTGCCAGCAGCTTACCGGGGGGCTATGGCTACACCTTC.

The rearrangement joins TRBV7-2 to TRBJ1-1, with 8 positions matching TRBD1. The junction had 14 bases not matched to a gene; V was cut back by 5 bases and J by 0 bases. This CDR3 contains 18 residues. Germline lookup yields CDR1 SGHTA and CDR2 FQGNSA. CDR3 DNA: TGTGCCAGCAGCCCCCCTCCGGGACAGGTATTTATGAACACTGAAGCTTTCTTT. It yields the protein CASSPPPGQVFMNTEAFF.

This chain links TRBV13 with TRBJ1-1; D is undetermined. This CDR3 has 15 amino acids. Trimming stripped 1 base from V and 1 base from J, with 10 bases between. Per the germline V gene, CDR1 is PRHDT and CDR2 is FYEKMQ (reference sequence). In nucleotides, the CDR3 is TGTGCCAGCAGCTTAGAGGAAGCGGGGAACACTGAAGCTTTCTTT. Protein product: CASSLEEAGNTEAFF.

V usage is TRBV5-6 and J usage is TRBJ1-6; D possibly corresponds to TRBD1 (5 bases). V gave up 4 bases and J gave up 9 bases, with 17 bases separating them. The CDR3 has 15 amino acids. The germline V gene encodes CDR1 SGHDT and CDR2 YYEEEE. The CDR3 loop is CASSEEGRWGSPLHF. CDR3 sequence (DNA): TGTGCCAGCAGCGAAGAGGGGAGGTGGGGTTCACCCCTCCACTTT.

The chain employs TRBV7-9 and TRBJ1-6, with D maybe TRBD1 (5 bases). Germline CDR1 is SEHNR and CDR2 is FQNEAQ (reference sequence). Trimming cost V 3 bases and J 7 bases, with 13 bases left between them. The length of the CDR3 is 15 residues. CDR3 amino acids: CASSLSGIRNSPLHF. The CDR3 region has the DNA TGTGCCAGCAGCTTGTCAGGGATTCGAAATTCACCCCTCCACTTT.

The V gene is TRBV3-1 (or the pseudogene TRBV3-2), the J gene TRBJ2-1; 7 nucleotides align to TRBD2. J was trimmed by 0 bases and V by 1 base; bases with no gene match: 6. The germline CDR1 and CDR2 sequences are LGHDT and YNNKEL (reference sequence). CDR3 length: 17 residues. The CDR3 loop reads CASSQGGGRASYNEQFF. CDR3 bases: TGTGCCAGCAGCCAAGGGGGTGGGAGGGCCTCCTACAATGAGCAGTTCTTC.

The chain uses TRBV5-1 and TRBJ1-4; perhaps TRBD1 as D (6 bases). Germline loops: CDR1 SGHRS, CDR2 YFSETQ. The CDR3 runs to 13 residues. V was pared by 6 bases and J by 8 bases, with 14 bases between. DNA of the CDR3: TGCGCCAGCACCGGACAGAGCAGCGAAAAACTGTTTTTT. Protein: CASTGQSSEKLFF.

This chain joins TRBV2 and TRBJ2-7, with D possibly being TRBD2 (5 bases). Germline-derived CDR1 and CDR2 are SNHLY and FYNNEI. CDR3 length: 13 residues. Trimming left V 7 bases short and J 6 bases short, with 16 bases between. The CDR3 reads CASNSDSGGEQYF. DNA for the CDR3: TGTGCCAGCAATTCGGACTCCGGCGGCGAGCAGTACTTC.

The CDR3 coding sequence is TGTGCCAGTAGTTCCCCCCGGAACACTGAAGCTTTCTTT. Its translation is CASSSPRNTEAFF. The chain links TRBV19 to TRBJ1-1; no clear D gene. The CDR3 is made up of 13 amino acids. Germline CDR1 LNHDA, CDR2 SQIVND (reference sequence). Trimming shortened V by 5 bases and J by 1 base, and 8 bases separated the two germline ends.

The chain recombines TRBV28 with TRBJ2-2; 8 bases align to TRBD2. The CDR3 runs to 16 residues. Germline values: CDR1 MDHEN, CDR2 SYDVKM. With V trimmed by 4 bases and J by 4 bases, 8 bases remained unmatched. CDR3 loop: CASSYSGTSFTGELFF. In DNA, the CDR3 is TGTGCCAGCAGTTATAGCGGGACTAGTTTCACCGGGGAGCTGTTTTTT.

The rearrangement links TRBV3-1 (or the pseudogene TRBV3-2) to TRBJ2-7; 7 bases are a match to TRBD1. The CDR3 sequence is 13 residues long. V lost 4 bases and J lost 5; bases outside the gene matches: 5. Germline V gene lookup returns CDR1 LGHDT and CDR2 YNNKEL (reference sequence). The CDR3 DNA is TGTGCCAGCAGCCGGGACAGCCTAAACGAGCAGTACTTC. Its translation is CASSRDSLNEQYF.

V and J are TRBV14 and TRBJ2-1, with 15 bases fitting TRBD2. Per germline, CDR1 SGHDN and CDR2 FVKESK. CDR3 length equals 16 residues. V lost 3 bases to trimming and J lost 7 bases; unmatched junction nucleotides: 4. CDR3 residues: CASSQGLAGGRNEQFF. The CDR3 nucleotides are TGTGCCAGCAGCCAGGGACTAGCGGGAGGTAGGAATGAGCAGTTCTTC.

This chain joins TRBV18 and TRBJ1-5, with a possible D match to TRBD1 (5 bases). V was cut by 4 bases and J by 3 bases, with 10 bases left in between. Germline V gene data show CDR1 as KGHSH and CDR2 as LQKENI. The length of the CDR3 is 14 residues. CDR3 bases: TGTGCCAGCTCACTGACAGAGAACAATCAGCCCCAGCATTTT. The encoded protein is CASSLTENNQPQHF.

The chain has TRBV19 and TRBJ2-7; TRBD2 agrees at 11 bases. The germline gives CDR1 LNHDA, CDR2 SQIVND (reference sequence). V lost 3 bases and J lost 2; bases outside the gene matches: 0. The CDR3 is 14 residues long. The CDR3 sequence: CASSMTSGAYEQYF. For the CDR3, the DNA is TGTGCCAGTAGTATGACTAGCGGGGCCTACGAGCAGTACTTC.

This chain connects TRBV4-1 to TRBJ2-7; TRBD1 agrees at 7 bases. Germline assignment: CDR1 MGHRA and CDR2 YSYEKL. The CDR3 totals 13 residues. V shed 2 bases, J shed 5 bases, and the junction held 3 bases outside the gene matches. CDR3: CASSQITGDEQYF. CDR3 nucleotides: TGCGCCAGCAGCCAAATAACAGGGGACGAGCAGTACTTC.

The chain recombines TRBV27 with TRBJ2-1; 8 positions agree with TRBD1. Germline trimming cut 5 bases from V and 1 base from J; bases unmatched to any gene: 7. Per germline, CDR1 MNHEY and CDR2 SMNVEV (reference sequence). This CDR3 contains 16 residues. DNA for the CDR3: TGTGCCAGCAGTAACAGGGGGGCAAGATCCTACAATGAGCAGTTCTTC. Translating it yields CASSNRGARSYNEQFF.

The chain recombines TRBV29-1 with TRBJ2-1, with D tentatively TRBD1 (6 bases). Germline V gene sequence: CDR1 SQVTM, CDR2 ANQGSEA. V was clipped by 3 bases and J by 8 bases, with 17 bases between them. CDR3 length equals 14 residues. CDR3 residues: CSVESPTGWDEQFF. In DNA form, the CDR3 reads TGCAGCGTTGAGTCTCCTACAGGGTGGGATGAGCAGTTCTTC.